This T cell receptor beta chain was recorded in a study of T cells in Graves' hyperthyroidism and ophthalmopathy. TCR beta CDR3 region amplification was performed from RNA transcripts. TCR CDR3 regions were first amplified by RT-PCR with HTBI primers. TCRdb passed the multiplex PCR reads through MiXCR, listing each CDR3 protein once. Seen here are more than 500,000 distinct CDR3 sequences, 46% observed once, and the top ten hold about 20%. This receptor was taken from an adult woman with Graves' disease, either hyperthyroidism or ophthalmopathy (not recorded which). Sequencing was done on a sample of peripheral blood or thyroid tissue (not recorded which).

The CDR3 DNA sequence: TGTGCCAGCGAGTCCCGACAGGGGGTTCGGAACACTGAAGCTTTCTTT. Protein product: CASESRQGVRNTEAFF. The chain is built from TRBV28 and TRBJ1-1; 9 bases are shared with TRBD1. The junction had 11 bases not matched to a gene; V was cut back by 8 bases and J by 1 base. In germline, CDR1 is MDHEN, CDR2 SYDVKM. The CDR3 is made up of 16 amino acids.